A selection of T cell receptor delta chains follows, all from one sample in a study of gamma-delta T cells after stem cell transplantation. TCRdb called clones anew from the RT-PCR reads with CATT. This sample carries under 2,500 delta-chain clones, around 47% of them seen once, and the ten largest clones take 21%. The sequenced material came from gamma-delta T cells. The origin of the receptors is a human donor. It is not recorded whose cells these are; they may come from a transplant donor. Both conserved end residues are part of each CDR3. Each record gives: J gene, V gene, clone size, D gene, CDR3 DNA, CDR3 protein. The D gene is left open where the match is weak. Clone size is given for some rows only: seen once, a few or many times, or a class if the clone is expanded.

TRDJ3 TRDV2 few . TGTGCCTGTGACACCGTTAAGCGTGAAGGGGACCAGAGCTCCTGGGACACCCGACAGATGTTTTTC CACDTVKREGDQSSWDTRQMFF
TRDJ1 TRDV2 few TRDD3 TGTGCCTGTGACCTACTGGGGACTCACACCGATAAACTCATCTTT CACDLLGTHTDKLIF
TRDJ1 TRDV2 hyperexpanded TRDD3 TGTGCCTGTGACACCGTTAAGGCCCCTGTCGGGGGATACAGAGACACCGATAAACTCATCTTT CACDTVKAPVGGYRDTDKLIF
TRDJ1 TRDV2 . . TGTGCCTGTGACACGGTTGGGGCTGCGGTGGGGCTGGATAAACTCATCTTT CACDTVGAAVGLDKLIF
TRDJ2 TRDV2 few . TGTGCCTGTGACCCCCTCGGCGAGGGAGGTCCTTTGACATCACAACTCTTCTTT CACDPLGEGGPLTSQLFF
TRDJ1 TRDV2 medium-sized TRDD3 TGTGCCTGTGACACCGTACAATCTGGGGGAGACCTTAGAGATAAACTCATCTTT CACDTVQSGGDLRDKLIF
TRDJ1 TRDV2 few . TGTGCCTGTGACTCCGTTGGCCACAACACCGATAAACTCATCTTT CACDSVGHNTDKLIF
TRDJ1 TRDV2 medium-sized TRDD3 TGTGCCTGTGATCCGGTACTGGGGGATATTGTAACCGATAAACTCATCTTT CACDPVLGDIVTDKLIF
TRDJ1 TRDV2 . TRDD3 TGTGCCTGTGACACCGTTCCCGTACTGGGGGATAAAAGCGATAAACTCATCTTT CACDTVPVLGDKSDKLIF
TRDJ1 TRDV1 . TRDD3 TGTGCTCTTGGGGAGTTCCTACATCTGGGGGATACGGTCACCGATAAACTCATCTTT CALGEFLHLGDTVTDKLIF
TRDJ1 TRDV2 . TRDD3 TGTGCCTGTGACACCGTAGGGATCGAGACTGGGGGACCGACCACCGATAAACTCATCTTT CACDTVGIETGGPTTDKLIF
TRDJ1 TRDV2 . TRDD3 TGTGCCTGTGACCCCGTACTGGGGAGCAAGTACACCGATAAACTCATCTTT CACDPVLGSKYTDKLIF
TRDJ3 TRDV2 . TRDD3 TGTGCCTGTGACTCCGTACTGGGGGATACGCGTATCTGTGACACCCGACAGATGTTTTTC CACDSVLGDTRICDTRQMFF
TRDJ1 TRDV2 . . TGTGCCTGTGACCCGTTGGGGGCTCACACCGATAACCTCATCTTT CACDPLGAHTDNLIF
TRDJ1 TRDV2 large TRDD3 TGTGCCTGTGATCCCCTCGCAGGGGGATCTCGGAGCACCGATAAACTCATCTTT CACDPLAGGSRSTDKLIF
TRDJ1 TRDV2 few . TGTGCCTGTGACACTCTACGGTCTGGGGTATACGATCGTGACACCGATCCACTCATCTTT CACDTLRSGVYDRDTDPLIF
TRDJ1 TRDV2 . . TGTGCCTGTGACACCGTGGTTCCGGGGGTAGAGATGAGGCTCATCTTT CACDTVVPGVEMRLIF
TRDJ1 TRDV2 . TRDD3 TGTGCCTGTGACTTACTGGGGGATACGAGCGCCGATAAACTCATCTTT CACDLLGDTSADKLIF
TRDJ1 TRDV2 . . TGTGCCTGTGACACTTTACTGGAGAACCGCGATAACCTCATCTTT CACDTLLENRDNLIF
TRDJ1 TRDV2 . TRDD3 TGTGCCTGTGACACACTACTGGGGGATACGAGCAATAAACTCATCTTT CACDTLLGDTSNKLIF
TRDJ2 TRAV29/DV5 . . TGTGCAGCAAGCGCGCGAGGACCCGAGACAGCACAACTCTTCTTT CAASARGPETAQLFF
TRDJ1 TRDV2 large . TGTGCCTGTGACAATCTACTCGGCGAGGGGGGGGCCGATAAACTCATCTTT CACDNLLGEGGADKLIF
TRDJ3 TRDV2 medium-sized TRDD3 TGTGCCTGTGACACTGGGGGATACGGCTCCTGGGACACCCGACAGATGTTTTTC CACDTGGYGSWDTRQMFF
TRDJ1 TRDV2 large . TGTGCCTGTGACACGCTGGGGCAACATTACACCGATAAACTCATCTTT CACDTLGQHYTDKLIF
TRDJ1 TRDV2 . TRDD3 TGTGCCTGTGACCCCCTTTCCCCTTACTGGGGGGCCAACACCGATAAACTCATCTTT CACDPLSPYWGANTDKLIF
TRDJ1 TRDV2 large . TGTGCCTGTGACACCCTCATCCACAAAGATAACACCGATAAACTCATCTTT CACDTLIHKDNTDKLIF
TRDJ1 TRDV1 . TRDD3 TGTGCTCTTGGGGAACCAGGCCCCTGTACTGGGGGATGTGGGAGACTCATCTTT CALGEPGPCTGGCGRLIF
TRDJ1 TRDV2 few TRDD3 TGTGCCTGTGAGCCCCTCGACTGGGGGACCCGTCCCACCGATAAACTCATCTTT CACEPLDWGTRPTDKLIF
TRDJ1 TRDV2 . TRDD3 TGTGCCTGTGACGCACTGGGGGATACTCCGATAACCGATAAACTCATCTTT CACDALGDTPITDKLIF
TRDJ1 TRDV2 few TRDD3 TGTGCCTGTGACCCCCTGGGGGATACGCGTAGCTCCGATAAACTCATCTTT CACDPLGDTRSSDKLIF
TRDJ3 TRDV2 . TRDD3 TGTGCCTGTGACACTGGGGGATCCGGCTCCTGGGAAACCCGACAGATGTTTTTC CACDTGGSGSWETRQMFF
TRDJ1 TRDV2 . . TGTGCCTGTGACGCCCTAGCGGCCTCCACCGATAAACTCATCTTT CACDALAASTDKLIF
TRDJ1 TRDV2 . TRDD3 TGTGCCTGTGACCCACTTGACCTACCCGGGGGATACCACACCGATAACCTCATCTTT CACDPLDLPGGYHTDNLIF
TRDJ1 TRDV2 . TRDD3 TGTGCCTGTGACGCCGTACTGGGGGATACGCGGGGTCCGTACACCGATAAACTCATCTTT CACDAVLGDTRGPYTDKLIF
TRDJ1 TRDV2 few TRDD3 TGTGCCTGTGACACCCTGGGGGATAGGCACACTTACACCGATAAACTCATCTTT CACDTLGDRHTYTDKLIF
TRDJ1 TRDV2 large TRDD3 TGTGCCTGTGACACCATAGGGGATACCCGAGGTAAACTCATCTTT CACDTIGDTRGKLIF
TRDJ1 TRDV2 large TRDD3 TGTGCCTGTGATCCCGTACTGGGGACCGATAAACTCATCTTT CACDPVLGTDKLIF
TRDJ1 TRDV2 . TRDD3 TGTGCCTGTGACACCGTTCCTCCGGGGATAGACGCAAAGTACACCGATAAACTCATCTTT CACDTVPPGIDAKYTDKLIF
TRDJ1 TRDV2 few . TGTGCCTGTGACCCCGTTGGGGGGAGCCTAAACGGGGTCACCGATAAACTCATCTTT CACDPVGGSLNGVTDKLIF
TRDJ1 TRDV3 . TRDD3 TGTGCCCTTTTAGGCTCCTACCGGACTGGGGGGCCCACGGGGGACACCGATAAACTCATCTTT CALLGSYRTGGPTGDTDKLIF
TRDJ1 TRDV2 . . TGTGCCTGTGACACCCTACGTCCCCACGCAACCGATAAACTCATCTTT CACDTLRPHATDKLIF
TRDJ1 TRDV1 . . TGTGCTCTTACATTAGCCCCTGTCGAGACCTGGGGCCCCTACACCGATAAACTCATCTTT CALTLAPVETWGPYTDKLIF
TRDJ1 TRDV2 few TRDD3 TGTGCCTGTGACCCCCTGGTACTGGGGGATACGCGGTCCGATAAACTCATCTTT CACDPLVLGDTRSDKLIF
TRDJ1 TRDV2 medium-sized TRDD3 TGTGCCTGTGACACCGTAGGGCTGGGGGAAGCGGCAGATAAACTCATCTTT CACDTVGLGEAADKLIF
TRDJ1 TRDV2 once TRDD3 TGTGCCTGTGACACCGTTAGTACTGGGGGACAAGAAAATAAAAAACTCATCTTT CACDTVSTGGQENKKLIF
TRDJ1 TRDV2 . . TGTGCCTGTGACCCCCTGCTGGGTGGCACCGATAAACTCATCTTT CACDPLLGGTDKLIF
TRDJ1 TRDV2 few TRDD3 TGTGCCTGTGACACCATTGTTGGGGGACCTATTCCGTACACCGATAAACTCATCTTT CACDTIVGGPIPYTDKLIF